This T cell receptor beta chain was identified during a study of T-cell reconstitution after alpha-beta-depleted transplantation in children. Preparation of the TCRbeta library was carried out with unique molecular identifiers. TCRdb analysed the PCR reads with MiXCR anew, one entry per CDR3 protein. The sample carries 250,000 to 300,000 distinct CDR3 sequences, 9.9% recorded once. This CDR3 spans 15 amino acids. Losses at the gene ends were 5 bases for V and 0 bases for J; bases not matched to a gene: 3. In germline, CDR1 is SGHRS, CDR2 YFSETQ. The chain is built from TRBV5-1 and TRBJ2-5; 11 positions match TRBD2. The sequence came from a human donor who donated a stem cell graft to a child with SCID. The source was PBMCs from the stem cell graft donor, collected from the stem cell graft. The DNA of the CDR3 is TGCGCCAGCAGACGGACTAGCGGGTACCAAGAGACCCAGTACTTC. It encodes CASRRTSGYQETQYF.